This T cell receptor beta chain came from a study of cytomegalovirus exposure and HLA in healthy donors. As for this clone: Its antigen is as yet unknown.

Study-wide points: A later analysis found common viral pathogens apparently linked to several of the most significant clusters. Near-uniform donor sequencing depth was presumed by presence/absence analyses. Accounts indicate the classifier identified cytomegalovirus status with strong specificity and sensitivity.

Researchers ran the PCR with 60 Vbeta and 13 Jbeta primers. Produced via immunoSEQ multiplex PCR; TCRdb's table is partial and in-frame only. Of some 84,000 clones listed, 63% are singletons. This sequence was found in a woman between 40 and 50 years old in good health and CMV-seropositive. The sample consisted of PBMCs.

CDR3 sequence (DNA): TGTGCCAGCAGTGAACCAAAGGGACTAGCTAGTGAAGATGAGCAGTTCTTC. Translated, it gives CASSEPKGLASEDEQFF. The V and J genes are TRBV2 and TRBJ2-1, with 9 bases identical to TRBD2. CDR1 and CDR2 from the germline V gene are SNHLY and FYNNEI. This CDR3 contains 17 residues. The J segment lost 8 bases and the V segment lost 2 bases, leaving 13 bases of the junction unmatched.